This entry describes one TCR beta chain. The sample is drawn from a study of blood T cell repertoires in COVID-19. For the study at large: From the United States, Italy and Spain came samples of acute and convalescent COVID-19. Sources were T cells, B-cell-depleted T cells, or PBMCs; the material itself was cDNA or gDNA.

Each participant's cohort was designated according to participant-reported clinical history. In the authors' workflow: By means of reference gene primer amplification, nucleated cell counts were estimated. Clones were read by immunoSEQ multiplex PCR, and TCRdb kept only the in-frame ones, dropping some. The V and J calls and clone size were taken over from that table, and D and trimming were inferred from the DNA. The table includes hundreds of thousands of clones, 88% detected once. This receptor was identified in a woman in her fifties or sixties with acute COVID-19. The sample comprised PBMCs or T cells enriched from blood (not recorded which).

CDR3 sequence reads: CASSVGGSGEQYF. DNA for the CDR3: TGTGCCAGCAGCGTAGGCGGGAGTGGGGAGCAGTACTTC. V is TRBV9 and J is TRBJ2-7, with 7 bases lining up with TRBD2. Looked up from germline, CDR1 is SGDLS and CDR2 is YYNGEE. The CDR3 is 13 residues long. Trimming took 0 bases from V and 7 from J; bases not matched to a gene: 4.